These 20 T cell receptor beta chains were sequenced from one sample in a study of blood T cell repertoires in COVID-19. TCRdb's table, derived via immunoSEQ multiplex PCR, lists solely in-frame clones and lacks some. The table shows roughly 120,000 clones, with about 83% occurring only once. Sequenced material: peripheral blood. These receptors came from a man in his 70s with acute or convalescent COVID-19.

CDR3 DNA sequence: TGTGCCAGCAGCACGGGACAGGTGAACACCGGGGAGCTGTTTTTT. Protein: CASSTGQVNTGELFF. The rearrangement uses TRBV7-9 and TRBJ2-2; 8 bases line up with TRBD1. Germline lookup yields CDR1 SEHNR and CDR2 FQNEAQ (reference sequence). CDR3 length: 15 amino acids. V lost 5 bases, J lost 1 base, and 3 bases stayed unmatched.

The rearrangement joins TRBV29-1 to TRBJ2-7, with D possibly TRBD1 on 6 matching bases. CDR1 SQVTM and CDR2 ANQGSEA come from the germline V gene. This CDR3 has 13 residues. Trimming removed 2 bases from V and 3 bases from J, with 11 bases in between. CDR3 bases: TGCAGCGTTGAAACCCGGGACAACTACGAGCAGTACTTC. It translates to CSVETRDNYEQYF.

The chain is built from TRBV7-8 and TRBJ1-5; a weak D match, TRBD1 (5 bases). The CDR3 runs 15 residues. V was cut by 0 bases and J by 6 bases, with 12 bases left in between. Per germline, CDR1 SGHVS and CDR2 FQNEAQ. In DNA form, the CDR3 reads TGTGCCAGCAGCTTAGCGGTCAGGGTTGGTCAGCCCCAGCATTTT. Its protein product is CASSLAVRVGQPQHF. Combining the CDR3 with reference TRBV7-8 and TRBJ1-5 gives the whole variable domain GAGVSQSPRYKVAKRGQDVALRCDPISGHVSLFWYQQALGQGPEFLTYFQNEAQLDKSGLPSDRFFAERPEGSVSTLKIQRTQQEDSAVYLCASSLAVRVGQPQHFGDGTRLSIL.

The rearrangement uses TRBV28 and TRBJ2-7; D gene uncertain. The CDR3 length is 14 residues. Germline loops: CDR1 MDHEN, CDR2 SYDVKM. V dropped 3 bases and J dropped 3 bases, with 12 bases sitting between them. The CDR3 spells CASSLGQEVYEQYF. The CDR3 DNA is TGTGCCAGCAGTTTGGGTCAAGAGGTCTACGAGCAGTACTTC.

The chain joins TRBV29-1 to TRBJ2-1; 8 bases are shared with TRBD2. The CDR3 length is 14 residues. The germline V gene has CDR1 SQVTM and CDR2 ANQGSEA. CDR3 DNA: TGCAGTCACCCGGGGGGGGGCTCCTACAATGAGCAGTTCTTC. Residues: CSHPGGGSYNEQFF.

As concerns this clone: At one boundary the junction diverges from the germline segment, which might be a read error. V is TRBV7-9 and J is TRBJ2-7, with 7 bases fitting TRBD2. Germline lookup yields CDR1 SEHNR and CDR2 FQNEAQ (reference sequence). The CDR3 contains 14 residues. The CDR3 nucleotides are TGTGCCAGCACCTTAAAAAACGGGGGGAACGAGCAGTACTTC. It is translated as CASTLKNGGNEQYF.

The chain has TRBV4-1 and TRBJ2-5, with 10 positions matching TRBD2. The CDR3 has 15 residues. The germline V gene encodes CDR1 MGHRA and CDR2 YSYEKL. V shed 4 bases and J 7 bases; nucleotides not matched to a gene: 9. In DNA, the CDR3 is TGCGCCAGCAGCCGATTTGGACTAGCGGACCGGACCCAGTACTTC. The encoded protein is CASSRFGLADRTQYF.

The rearrangement links TRBV11-2 to TRBJ2-7, with D unresolved. This CDR3 contains 13 residues. Trimming took 5 bases from V and 3 from J, leaving 11 bases between them. Germline CDR1 reads SGHAT; CDR2 reads FQNNGV. The CDR3 DNA reads TGTGCCAGCAGCCCGCTCGAGATCTACGAGCAGTACTTC. This codes for CASSPLEIYEQYF. The full variable domain, with the rest looked up from reference TRBV11-2 and TRBJ2-7, is EAGVAQSPRYKIIEKRQSVAFWCNPISGHATLYWYQQILGQGPKLLIQFQNNGVVDDSQLPKDRFSAERLKGVDSTLKIQPAKLEDSAVYLCASSPLEIYEQYFGPGTRLTVT.

The chain links TRBV30 to TRBJ1-1; D possibly corresponds to TRBD1 (6 bases). Germline V CDR1 and CDR2: GTSNPN, SVGIG (reference sequence). V lost 2 bases and J lost 11, with 15 bases in between. This CDR3 has 12 residues. Written as DNA, the CDR3 is TGTGCCTGGAGTCGGGCAGGGGCTTGGGCTTTCTTT. Translation: CAWSRAGAWAFF. Full variable domain (rest looked up from reference TRBV30 and TRBJ1-1): SQTIHQWPATLVQPVGSPLSLECTVEGTSNPNLYWYRQAAGRGLQLLFYSVGIGQISSEVPQNLSASRPQDRQFILSSKKLLLSDSGFYLCAWSRAGAWAFFGQGTRLTVV.

The chain links TRBV18 to TRBJ2-1, with 7 bases identical to TRBD2. Germline lookup yields CDR1 KGHSH and CDR2 LQKENI. The trim removed 3 bases at V and 7 bases at J, leaving 6 bases unmatched. The CDR3 spans 14 residues. The CDR3 loop is CASSPGLAVNEQFF. The CDR3 nucleotides are TGTGCCAGCTCACCGGGGCTAGCGGTAAATGAGCAGTTCTTC.

This clone was seen a single time. Other DNA sequences of this sample code for an identical CDR3. The chain couples TRBV6-5 to TRBJ1-2; no clear D. CDR1 is MNHEY, CDR2 SVGAGI, per germline. This CDR3 is 15 amino acids long. With 0 bases removed from V and 3 bases from J, the gap between germline ends came to 11 bases. The DNA of the CDR3 is TGTGCCAGCAGTTACTCGCTGAATGGAGACTATGGCTACACCTTC. It yields the protein CASSYSLNGDYGYTF.

This clone appeared a few times. This chain joins TRBV6-4 and TRBJ2-2, with D possibly matching TRBD1 (5 bases). V gave up 0 bases and J gave up 4 bases, with 9 bases separating them. This CDR3 contains 15 residues. CDR1 and CDR2 from the germline V gene are MRHNA and SNTAGT. CDR3 sequence reads: CASSDSGRVTGELFF. In nucleotides, the CDR3 is TGTGCCAGCAGTGACTCAGGCAGGGTCACCGGGGAGCTGTTTTTT.

The chain uses TRBV5-1 and TRBJ1-3; D may be TRBD1 (5 bases). The V end was cut by 2 bases, the J end by 0 bases, with 24 bases between. This CDR3 is built from 20 residues. CDR1 SGHRS and CDR2 YFSETQ come from the germline V gene. CDR3 coding DNA: TGCGCCAGCAGCTTCCGTCCGGGCGCCGGCCGGACACTCTCTGGAAACACCATATATTTT. This gives the protein CASSFRPGAGRTLSGNTIYF.

The chain recombines TRBV6-5 with TRBJ1-1; maybe TRBD1 (5 bases). V lost 4 bases and J lost 1, with 13 bases in between. The CDR3 totals 15 residues. Germline V gene data show CDR1 as MNHEY and CDR2 as SVGAGI. CDR3: CASSWGGPPNTEAFF. The CDR3 DNA reads TGTGCCAGCAGTTGGGGGGGACCTCCGAACACTGAAGCTTTCTTT.

The gene calls are TRBV2 and TRBJ2-3; D is possibly TRBD2 (6 bases). The CDR3 spans 14 residues. Looked up from germline, CDR1 is SNHLY and CDR2 is FYNNEI. With 5 bases removed from V and 2 bases from J, the gap between germline ends came to 11 bases. The CDR3 DNA is TGTGCCAGCAGTCCGGGACTGCTCACAGATACGCAGTATTTT. It encodes CASSPGLLTDTQYF.

This clone occurred a few times. V is TRBV5-4 and J is TRBJ2-7, with D possibly TRBD1 on 6 matching bases. Germline V gene lookup returns CDR1 SGHNT and CDR2 YYREEE (reference sequence). CDR3 size: 15 residues. V gave up 4 bases and J gave up 0 bases, with 14 bases separating them. The CDR3 spells CASSTRGGSSYEQYF. In nucleotides, the CDR3 is TGTGCCAGCAGCACCAGGGGCGGAAGCTCCTACGAGCAGTACTTC.

The gene calls are TRBV18 and TRBJ1-1; 10 bases match TRBD1. Germline V gene sequence: CDR1 KGHSH, CDR2 LQKENI. The J segment lost 5 bases and the V segment lost 6 bases, leaving 6 bases of the junction unmatched. The CDR3 extends over 14 amino acids. CDR3 amino acids: CASSPGQGRTEAFF. The CDR3 DNA reads as TGTGCCAGCTCTCCGGGACAGGGGCGAACTGAAGCTTTCTTT. The full variable domain, with the rest looked up from reference TRBV18 and TRBJ1-1, is NAGVMQNPRHLVRRRGQEARLRCSPMKGHSHVYWYRQLPEEGLKFMVYLQKENIIDESGMPKERFSAEFPKEGPSILRIQQVVRGDSAAYFCASSPGQGRTEAFFGQGTRLTVV.

This sequence joins TRBV9 and TRBJ1-2, with 10 bases that match TRBD1. V lost 4 bases, J lost 8 bases, and 5 bases stayed unmatched. The CDR3 covers 13 residues. CDR1 and CDR2 from the germline V gene are SGDLS and YYNGEE. The CDR3 sequence: CASSRGQGEGYTF. The CDR3 nucleotides are TGTGCCAGCAGCCGCGGACAGGGGGAAGGCTACACCTTC. The full variable domain, rest sourced from reference TRBV9 and TRBJ1-2, is DSGVTQTPKHLITATGQRVTLRCSPRSGDLSVYWYQQSLDQGLQFLIQYYNGEERAKGNILERFSAQQFPDLHSELNLSSLELGDSALYFCASSRGQGEGYTFGSGTRLTVV.

The chain has TRBV12-3 or TRBV12-4 and TRBJ2-7; 7 bases match TRBD1. The CDR3 contains 13 residues. Unmatched junction bases numbered 8, after V lost 6 bases and J lost 6 bases. In nucleotides, the CDR3 is TGTGCCAGCAGCTACGGACAGGTTGGCGAGCAGTACTTC. Translation: CASSYGQVGEQYF.

The rearrangement links TRBV11-2 to TRBJ2-7; D gene ambiguous. Trimming left V 2 bases short and J 6 bases short, with 17 bases between. The CDR3 runs 15 residues. Germline-derived CDR1 and CDR2 are SGHAT and FQNNGV. The CDR3 bases are TGTGCCAGCAGCTTAATCGCAGGCGTCGTCCGCGAGCAGTACTTC. Encoded protein: CASSLIAGVVREQYF.